These 29 T cell receptor beta chains originate from one sample sequenced in a study of T cells after yellow fever vaccination. From the 5' RACE reads, TCRdb called clonotypes with MiXCR, one entry per CDR3 protein. The table lists around 600,000 distinct CDR3 sequences, approximately 13% of them singletons. Here the sequenced sample was PBMCs, taken on the day of the yellow fever booster vaccination. The source is a man younger than 40 who received the YFV17D yellow fever vaccine.

This clonotype has more than one count but fewer than ten. The chain couples TRBV9 to TRBJ2-2, with D tentatively TRBD1 (6 bases). V lost 0 bases to trimming and J lost 7 bases, with 16 bases between them. The CDR3 spans 16 residues. CDR1 and CDR2 (germline): SGDLS, YYNGEE. The CDR3 spells CASSVDQGPPSGELFF. The CDR3 nucleotides are TGTGCCAGCAGCGTAGACCAGGGGCCCCCCAGCGGGGAGCTGTTTTTT.

In its sample, this clonotype was seen many times. The J gene is TRBJ1-2, the V gene TRBV20-1, with TRBD1 as a possible D gene (6 bases). The germline V gene encodes CDR1 DFQATT and CDR2 SNEGSKA (reference sequence). The CDR3 consists of 13 residues. Trimming shortened V by 4 bases and J by 10 bases, and 19 bases separated the two germline ends. CDR3: CSATRTGLPDYTF. CDR3 DNA: TGCAGTGCTACCCGTACAGGGCTCCCTGACTACACCTTC.

This sequence joins TRBV12-3 or TRBV12-4 and TRBJ2-1, with D uncertain. The CDR3 runs 17 residues. Between the trimmed V and J ends, which lost 3 bases and 4 bases, there was a span of 19 bases. DNA for the CDR3: TGTGCCAGCAGTTTTAGGGCGCGCCTGGTTGATTACAATGAGCAGTTCTTC. Protein product: CASSFRARLVDYNEQFF.

The rearrangement uses TRBV28 and TRBJ2-2; either TRBD1 or TRBD2 may fit D (6 bases each). From germline, CDR1 is MDHEN and CDR2 SYDVKM. Trimming took off 3 bases at V and 7 bases at J, with 9 bases between the two ends. The CDR3 loop spans 13 amino acids. The CDR3 region has the DNA TGTGCCAGCAGTTTCGGGGGCGGCGGGGAGCTGTTTTTT. It encodes CASSFGGGGELFF.

Here the CDR3 reads CSVAGLAGAYEQYF. The CDR3 nucleotides are TGCAGCGTTGCGGGACTAGCGGGAGCCTACGAGCAGTACTTC. This chain joins TRBV29-1 and TRBJ2-7; 14 nucleotides match TRBD2. The CDR3 loop spans 14 amino acids. CDR1 and CDR2 from the germline V gene are SQVTM and ANQGSEA. The V segment lost 4 bases and the J segment 2 bases; nucleotides outside the gene matches: 1.

This clonotype was detected once. This chain connects TRBV20-1 to TRBJ2-3; 9 nucleotides agree with TRBD2. In germline, CDR1 is DFQATT, CDR2 SNEGSKA (reference sequence). The trim removed 6 bases at V and 3 bases at J, leaving 16 bases unmatched. The CDR3 extends over 17 amino acids. DNA of the CDR3: TGCAGTGCCACTCCTCGGGGAAGCGGGAGGCTGACAGATACGCAGTATTTT. This sequence encodes CSATPRGSGRLTDTQYF.

The V call is TRBV4-2, the J call TRBJ1-4; D not resolved. CDR3 length equals 12 residues. Trimming cost V 4 bases and J 6 bases, with 6 bases left between them. Germline CDR1 LGHNA, CDR2 YNFKEQ. The CDR3 loop reads CASSPDDEKLFF. For the CDR3, the DNA is TGTGCCAGCAGCCCGGATGATGAAAAACTGTTTTTT.

As DNA, the CDR3 is TGTGCCAGCAGTTACGCGGCGGGAGGGCCCTACGAGCAGTACTTC. Its translation: CASSYAAGGPYEQYF. This sequence joins TRBV6-5 and TRBJ2-7, with 9 bases matching TRBD2. J gave up 2 bases and V 2 bases, and 4 bases lay outside the gene matches. The CDR3 loop spans 15 amino acids. From germline, CDR1 is MNHEY and CDR2 SVGAGI.

The chain employs TRBV3-1 and TRBJ2-1; D is perhaps TRBD2 (6 bases). Per germline, CDR1 LGHDT and CDR2 YNNKEL (reference sequence). The CDR3 is 18 amino acids. Trimming removed 11 bases at V and 0 bases at J, with 26 bases between. In nucleotides, the CDR3 is TGTGCCTCCTGCCAAGAAAGTAGCGGTCGGAGCTCCTACAATGAGCAGTTCTTC. Translating it yields CASCQESSGRSSYNEQFF.

The chain is built from TRBV7-2 and TRBJ2-1; 8 nucleotides line up with TRBD2. Germline CDR1 reads SGHTA; CDR2 reads FQGNSA. V gave up 5 bases and J gave up 3 bases; unmatched junction bases: 12. The CDR3 spans 17 residues. CDR3 sequence reads: CASSRFGGGTGYNEQFF. The CDR3 DNA reads TGTGCCAGCAGCCGTTTCGGGGGGGGAACAGGCTACAATGAGCAGTTCTTC.

The chain recombines TRBV28 with TRBJ2-1; TRBD2 matches 11 bases. J gave up 9 bases and V 6 bases, and 10 bases lay outside the gene matches. The CDR3 has 15 amino acids. Germline values: CDR1 MDHEN, CDR2 SYDVKM. The DNA of the CDR3 is TGTGCCAGCAGAGAGATAGCGGGAGGGCGAAGTGAGCAGTTCTTC. Amino acids: CASREIAGGRSEQFF.

This clonotype came up many times. The chain combines TRBV25-1 with TRBJ2-7, with D unclear. This CDR3 contains 13 residues. In germline, CDR1 is MGHDK, CDR2 SYGVNS. V gave up 0 bases and J gave up 6 bases, with 9 bases separating them. The CDR3 DNA is TGTGCCAGCAGTGAATATAGCTTGGGCGAGCAGTACTTC. This gives the protein CASSEYSLGEQYF.

The chain links TRBV7-8 to TRBJ2-3; 7 bases map to TRBD2. The V segment lost 0 bases and the J segment 0 bases; nucleotides outside the gene matches: 6. Germline V gene sequence: CDR1 SGHVS, CDR2 FQNEAQ. The CDR3 is made up of 17 amino acids. The CDR3 DNA reads TGTGCCAGCAGCTTAGCGCTGGGGGGGACCAGCACAGATACGCAGTATTTT. It specifies CASSLALGGTSTDTQYF.

In its sample, this clonotype was seen once. The chain joins TRBV9 to TRBJ2-7, with D perhaps matching TRBD2 (7 bases). The germline gives CDR1 SGDLS, CDR2 YYNGEE. The CDR3 is 18 residues long. V shed 0 bases and J shed 5 bases, with 24 bases lying between them. The CDR3: CASSVDGAGTKFGDEQYF. CDR3 DNA sequence: TGTGCCAGCAGCGTAGATGGAGCGGGGACAAAATTTGGCGACGAGCAGTACTTC.

Details on this clonotype: At one of its ends the junction is not consistent with the germline gene, which may arise from a read error. V gene TRBV29-1 combines with J gene TRBJ2-3; D might be TRBD1 (5 bases). This CDR3 region has 14 residues. The V gene's germline CDR1 is SQVTM and CDR2 ANQGSEA. CDR3: CSVETTGVTYTQYF. The CDR3 bases are TGCAGCGTCGAAACTACAGGAGTCACATATACGCAGTATTTT.

The rearrangement links TRBV7-6 to TRBJ2-5; unclear D gene. The CDR3 sequence is 14 residues long. Germline CDR1 and CDR2: SGHVS and FNYEAQ. Trimming removed 1 base at V and 1 base at J, with 7 bases between. CDR3 sequence: CASSLGLIQETQYF. The CDR3 DNA is TGTGCCAGCAGCTTAGGGTTAATCCAAGAGACCCAGTACTTC.

This clonotype was counted between two and nine times. The V call is TRBV29-1, the J call TRBJ2-7; 7 bases line up with TRBD2. Germline V gene sequence: CDR1 SQVTM, CDR2 ANQGSEA. CDR3 length: 12 residues. J lost 4 bases, V lost 4 bases, and 4 bases had no gene match. CDR3 in amino acids: CSVVAGEYEQYF. The CDR3, as DNA: TGCAGCGTTGTCGCGGGAGAGTACGAGCAGTACTTC.

This clonotype was observed a few times. This chain joins TRBV19 and TRBJ2-1; D unresolved. V shed 1 base and J shed 0 bases, with 13 bases lying between them. The CDR3 has 17 amino acids. CDR1 LNHDA and CDR2 SQIVND come from the germline V gene (reference sequence). The CDR3 loop is CASSIGTGRSSYNEQFF. CDR3 DNA sequence: TGTGCCAGTAGTATAGGAACCGGTAGGAGCTCCTACAATGAGCAGTTCTTC.

This clonotype occurred a few times. The rearrangement uses TRBV6-1 and TRBJ2-7; 7 bases map to TRBD1. The V segment lost 8 bases and the J segment 1 base; nucleotides outside the gene matches: 8. CDR3 size: 14 residues. The germline CDR1 and CDR2 sequences are MNHNS and SASEGT. The CDR3 region has the DNA TGTGCCAGCCGCGCCGGGACAGTTTCCTACGAGCAGTACTTC. Its translation is CASRAGTVSYEQYF.

The genes are TRBV28 and TRBJ2-2, with 9 bases matching TRBD2. Germline V gene data show CDR1 as MDHEN and CDR2 as SYDVKM. The CDR3 spans 16 residues. V lost 6 bases, J lost 2 bases, and 7 bases stayed unmatched. CDR3 in amino acids: CASSSTGTSNTGELFF. The CDR3 nucleotides are TGTGCCAGCAGCTCAACAGGGACTAGCAACACCGGGGAGCTGTTTTTT.

J is TRBJ1-4 and V is TRBV20-1; D is perhaps TRBD1 (5 bases). CDR1 and CDR2 (germline): DFQATT, SNEGSKA (reference sequence). The CDR3 is 14 amino acids. The V gene lost 1 base and the J gene lost 8 bases, with 14 bases spanning the gap. The CDR3 region is CSARADGGEEKLFF. The CDR3 region has the DNA TGCAGTGCTAGAGCGGACGGAGGGGAGGAAAAACTGTTTTTT.

The chain couples TRBV18 to TRBJ2-4; 7 nucleotides match TRBD1. The germline V gene encodes CDR1 KGHSH and CDR2 LQKENI. The CDR3 extends over 16 amino acids. Germline trimming cut 2 bases from V and 2 bases from J; bases unmatched to any gene: 6. The CDR3 coding sequence is TGTGCCAGCTCACCATCAAGACAGGGAACCAAAAACATTCAGTACTTC. Amino acids: CASSPSRQGTKNIQYF. Full variable domain (missing parts from reference TRBV18 and TRBJ2-4): NAGVMQNPRHLVRRRGQEARLRCSPMKGHSHVYWYRQLPEEGLKFMVYLQKENIIDESGMPKERFSAEFPKEGPSILRIQQVVRGDSAAYFCASSPSRQGTKNIQYFGAGTRLSVL.

This chain links TRBV29-1 with TRBJ2-3; TRBD2 matches 7 bases. The CDR3 spans 14 residues. The V and J ends lost 7 bases and 3 bases, in that order; junction bases with no gene match: 10. Germline CDR1 and CDR2: SQVTM and ANQGSEA. Here the CDR3 reads CSGSERDWTDTQYF. The CDR3 DNA follows: TGCAGCGGGAGCGAGCGGGATTGGACAGATACGCAGTATTTT.

The chain carries TRBV7-3 and TRBJ2-2; TRBD1 matches 8 bases. V lost 5 bases and J lost 2; bases outside the gene matches: 13. CDR1 and CDR2 (germline): SGHTA, FQGTGA. There are 18 residues in the CDR3. The CDR3 DNA reads TGTGCCAGCAGCCTAAGCCCGAGGACAGGGACAAACACCGGGGAGCTGTTTTTT. Translation: CASSLSPRTGTNTGELFF. Full variable domain (remainder filled in from reference TRBV7-3 and TRBJ2-2): GAGVSQTPSNKVTEKGKYVELRCDPISGHTALYWYRQSLGQGPEFLIYFQGTGAADDSGLPNDRFFAVRPEGSVSTLKIQRTERGDSAVYLCASSLSPRTGTNTGELFFGEGSRLTVL.

This clonotype was seen repeatedly, ten times or more. The chain uses TRBV7-2 and TRBJ1-5, with TRBD1 matching 7 bases. The CDR3 covers 15 residues. V was clipped by 2 bases and J by 7 bases; unmatched bases: 8. The germline CDR1 and CDR2 sequences are SGHTA and FQGNSA. The CDR3 bases are TGTGCCAGCAGCTTAATTTGGGGACAGACGCAGCCCCAGCATTTT. Encoded protein: CASSLIWGQTQPQHF.

V gene TRBV20-1 combines with J gene TRBJ2-6; D gene uncertain. V was trimmed by 0 bases and J by 4 bases, leaving 16 bases between them. The CDR3 loop spans 17 amino acids. Germline V gene data show CDR1 as DFQATT and CDR2 as SNEGSKA (reference sequence). The CDR3: CSARDLTGSVGANVLTF. The DNA for the CDR3 is TGCAGTGCTAGAGATTTAACCGGTTCGGTGGGGGCCAACGTCCTGACTTTC.

The CDR3 spells CASSRDTIDQPQHF. CDR3 in DNA: TGTGCCAGCAGTAGGGATACGATAGATCAGCCCCAGCATTTT. V gene TRBV6-1 combines with J gene TRBJ1-5; D not resolved. CDR1 and CDR2 from the germline V gene are MNHNS and SASEGT. This CDR3 spans 14 amino acids. The V and J ends lost 5 bases and 5 bases respectively, with 13 bases between them.

The chain uses TRBV12-5 and TRBJ2-3; tentative D call: TRBD1 (6 bases). Trimming shortened V by 2 bases and J by 5 bases, and 14 bases separated the two germline ends. The V gene's germline CDR1 is LGHNT and CDR2 FRNRAP. This CDR3 is 15 amino acids long. As DNA, the CDR3 is TGTGCTAGTGGTTTGAGTGGTCAGGGGAGAGATACGCAGTATTTT. This sequence encodes CASGLSGQGRDTQYF.

This clonotype was seen just once. The chain couples TRBV19 to TRBJ2-5; 15 nucleotides line up with TRBD2. Per the germline V gene, CDR1 is LNHDA and CDR2 is SQIVND (reference sequence). CDR3 size: 16 residues. The junction had 4 bases not matched to a gene; V was cut back by 4 bases and J by 4 bases. Here the CDR3 reads CASSRTGLAGGETQYF. The CDR3 DNA sequence: TGTGCCAGTAGTAGAACGGGACTAGCGGGAGGAGAGACCCAGTACTTC.